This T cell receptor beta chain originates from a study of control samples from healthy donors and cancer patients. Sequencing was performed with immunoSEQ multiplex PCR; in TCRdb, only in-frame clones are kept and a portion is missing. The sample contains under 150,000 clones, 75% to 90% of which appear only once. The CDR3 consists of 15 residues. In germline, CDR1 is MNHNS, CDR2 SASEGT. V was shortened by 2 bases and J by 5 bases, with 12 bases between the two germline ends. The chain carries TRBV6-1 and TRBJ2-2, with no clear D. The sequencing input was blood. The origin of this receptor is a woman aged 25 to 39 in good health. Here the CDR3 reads CASSEQGSKTGELFF. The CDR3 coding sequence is TGTGCCAGCAGTGAACAAGGCTCCAAAACCGGGGAGCTGTTTTTT.